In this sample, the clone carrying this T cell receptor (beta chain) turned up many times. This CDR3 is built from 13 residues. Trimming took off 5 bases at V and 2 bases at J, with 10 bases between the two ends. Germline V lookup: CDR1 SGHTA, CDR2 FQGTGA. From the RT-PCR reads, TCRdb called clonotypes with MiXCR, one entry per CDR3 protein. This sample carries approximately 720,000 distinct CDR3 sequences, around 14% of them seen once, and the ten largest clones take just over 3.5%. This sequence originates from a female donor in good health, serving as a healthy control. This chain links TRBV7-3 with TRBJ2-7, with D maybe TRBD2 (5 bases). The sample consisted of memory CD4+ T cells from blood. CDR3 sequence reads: CASSTDFTYEQYF. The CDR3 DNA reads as TGTGCCAGCAGCACGGACTTCACCTACGAGCAGTACTTC.